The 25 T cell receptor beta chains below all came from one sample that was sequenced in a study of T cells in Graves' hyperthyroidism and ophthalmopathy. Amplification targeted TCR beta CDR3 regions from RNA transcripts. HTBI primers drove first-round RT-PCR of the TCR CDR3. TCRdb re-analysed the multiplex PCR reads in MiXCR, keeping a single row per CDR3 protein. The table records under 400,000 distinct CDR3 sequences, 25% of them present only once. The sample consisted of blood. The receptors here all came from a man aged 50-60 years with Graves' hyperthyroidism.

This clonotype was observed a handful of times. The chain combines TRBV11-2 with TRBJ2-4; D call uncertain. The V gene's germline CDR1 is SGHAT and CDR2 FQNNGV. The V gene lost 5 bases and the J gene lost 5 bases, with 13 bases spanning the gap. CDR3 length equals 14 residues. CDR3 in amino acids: CASSQDGYQNIQYF. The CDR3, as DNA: TGTGCCAGCAGCCAAGATGGGTATCAAAACATTCAGTACTTC.

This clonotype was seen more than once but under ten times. The CDR3 loop reads CASSLSGEAFF. The CDR3 DNA follows: TGTGCCAGCAGTTTATCAGGGGAAGCTTTCTTT. J is TRBJ1-1 and V is TRBV28; D possibly corresponds to TRBD1 (5 bases). The CDR3 is made up of 11 amino acids. Trimming took 1 base from V and 8 from J, leaving 5 bases between them. In germline, CDR1 is MDHEN, CDR2 SYDVKM.

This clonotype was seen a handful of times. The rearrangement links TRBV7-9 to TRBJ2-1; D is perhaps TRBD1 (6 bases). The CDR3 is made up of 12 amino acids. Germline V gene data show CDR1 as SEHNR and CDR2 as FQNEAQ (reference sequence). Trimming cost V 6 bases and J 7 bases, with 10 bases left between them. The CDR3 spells CASRQGLNEQFF. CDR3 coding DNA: TGTGCCAGCAGGCAGGGGTTGAATGAGCAGTTCTTC. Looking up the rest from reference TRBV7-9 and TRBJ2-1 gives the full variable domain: DTGVSQNPRHKITKRGQNVTFRCDPISEHNRLYWYRQTLGQGPEFLTYFQNEAQLEKSRLLSDRFSAERPKGSFSTLEIQRTEQGDSAMYLCASRQGLNEQFFGPGTRLTVL.

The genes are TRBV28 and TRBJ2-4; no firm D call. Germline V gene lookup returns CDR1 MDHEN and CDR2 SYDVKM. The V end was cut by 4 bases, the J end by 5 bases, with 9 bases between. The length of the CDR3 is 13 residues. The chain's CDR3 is CASSYGSQNIQYF. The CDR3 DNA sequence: TGTGCCAGCAGTTACGGTTCTCAAAACATTCAGTACTTC.

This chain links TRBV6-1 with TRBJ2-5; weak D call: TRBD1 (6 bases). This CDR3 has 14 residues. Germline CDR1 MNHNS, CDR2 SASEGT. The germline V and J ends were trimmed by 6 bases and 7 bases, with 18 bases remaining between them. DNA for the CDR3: TGTGCCAGCAGGTCACCCGGGACAAGGGGGACCCAGTACTTC. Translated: CASRSPGTRGTQYF.

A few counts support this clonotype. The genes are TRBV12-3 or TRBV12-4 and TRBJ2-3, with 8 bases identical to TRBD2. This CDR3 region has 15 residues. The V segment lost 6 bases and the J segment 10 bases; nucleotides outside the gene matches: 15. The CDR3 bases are TGTGCCAGCAGGACTATAGGGGCGGGAGGAGGTTCGCAGTATTTT. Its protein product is CASRTIGAGGGSQYF.

The DNA for the CDR3 is TGTGCCAGTAGGTGGGTTGGCAATCAGCCCCAGCATTTT. It codes for CASRWVGNQPQHF. The rearrangement uses TRBV19 and TRBJ1-5; D is uncertain. V was pared by 6 bases and J by 2 bases, with 8 bases between. The CDR3 sequence is 13 residues long. Germline CDR1 reads LNHDA; CDR2 reads SQIVND (reference sequence).

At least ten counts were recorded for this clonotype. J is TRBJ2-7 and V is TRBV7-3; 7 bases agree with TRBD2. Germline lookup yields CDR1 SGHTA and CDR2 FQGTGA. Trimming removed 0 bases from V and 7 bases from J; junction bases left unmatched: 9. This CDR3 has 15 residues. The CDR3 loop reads CASSLTTAGVGEQYF. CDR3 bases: TGTGCCAGCAGCTTAACGACGGCGGGAGTGGGTGAGCAGTACTTC.

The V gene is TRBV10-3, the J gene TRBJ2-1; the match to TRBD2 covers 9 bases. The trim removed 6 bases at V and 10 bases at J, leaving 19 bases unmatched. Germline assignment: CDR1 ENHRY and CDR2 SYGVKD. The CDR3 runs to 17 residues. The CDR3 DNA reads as TGTGCCATCAGGAGCCCTCTGGCGGGAGGGTCCCCCAAGGAGCAGTTCTTC. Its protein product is CAIRSPLAGGSPKEQFF.

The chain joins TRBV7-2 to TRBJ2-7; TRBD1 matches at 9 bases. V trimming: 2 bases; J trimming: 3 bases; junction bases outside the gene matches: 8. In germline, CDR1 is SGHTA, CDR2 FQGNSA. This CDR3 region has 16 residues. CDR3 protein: CASSLSWTGVRYEQYF. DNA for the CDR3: TGTGCCAGCAGCTTAAGTTGGACAGGGGTCCGCTACGAGCAGTACTTC.

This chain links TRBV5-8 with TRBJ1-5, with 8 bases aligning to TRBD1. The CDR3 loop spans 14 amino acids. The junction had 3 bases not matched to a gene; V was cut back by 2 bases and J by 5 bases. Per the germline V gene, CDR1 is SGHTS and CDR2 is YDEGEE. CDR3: CASSFRGHDQPQHF. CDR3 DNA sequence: TGTGCCAGCAGCTTCAGGGGGCATGATCAGCCCCAGCATTTT.

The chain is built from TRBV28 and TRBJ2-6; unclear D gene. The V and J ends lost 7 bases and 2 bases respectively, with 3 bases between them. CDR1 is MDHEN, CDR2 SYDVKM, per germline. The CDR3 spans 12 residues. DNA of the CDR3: TGTGCCAGCAATACTGGGGCCAACGTCCTGACTTTC. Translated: CASNTGANVLTF.

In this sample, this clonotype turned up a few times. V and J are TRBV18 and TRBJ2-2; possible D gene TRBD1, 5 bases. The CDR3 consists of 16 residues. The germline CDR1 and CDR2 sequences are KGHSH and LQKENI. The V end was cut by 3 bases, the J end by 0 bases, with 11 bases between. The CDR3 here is CASSPQTETNTGELFF. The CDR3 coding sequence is TGTGCCAGCTCACCTCAGACAGAGACGAACACCGGGGAGCTGTTTTTT.

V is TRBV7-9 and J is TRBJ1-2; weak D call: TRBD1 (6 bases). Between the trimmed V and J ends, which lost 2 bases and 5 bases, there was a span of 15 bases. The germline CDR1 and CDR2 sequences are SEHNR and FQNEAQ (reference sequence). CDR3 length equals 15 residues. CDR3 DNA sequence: TGTGCCAGCAGCTTATTAACAGGGCCCACGTATGGCTACACCTTC. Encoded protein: CASSLLTGPTYGYTF.

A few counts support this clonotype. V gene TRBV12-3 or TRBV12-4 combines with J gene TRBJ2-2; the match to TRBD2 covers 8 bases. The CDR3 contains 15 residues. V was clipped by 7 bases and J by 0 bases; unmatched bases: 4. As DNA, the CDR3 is TGTGCCAGCAAATTACTAGCGGCGAACACCGGGGAGCTGTTTTTT. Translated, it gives CASKLLAANTGELFF.

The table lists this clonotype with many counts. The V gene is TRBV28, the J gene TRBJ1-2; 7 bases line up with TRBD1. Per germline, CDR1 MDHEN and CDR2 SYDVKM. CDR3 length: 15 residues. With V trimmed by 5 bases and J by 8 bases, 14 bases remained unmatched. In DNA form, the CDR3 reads TGTGCCAGCAGTCTTAGGGCAAGGGGGCAAAAAGGCTACACCTTC. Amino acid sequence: CASSLRARGQKGYTF.

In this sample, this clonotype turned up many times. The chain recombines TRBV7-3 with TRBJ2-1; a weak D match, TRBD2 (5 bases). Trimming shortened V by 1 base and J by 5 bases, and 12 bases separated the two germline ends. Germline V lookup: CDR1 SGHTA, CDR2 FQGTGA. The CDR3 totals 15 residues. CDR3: CASSLSRGSNNEQFF. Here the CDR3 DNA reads TGTGCCAGCAGCTTAAGTCGTGGGAGCAACAATGAGCAGTTCTTC.

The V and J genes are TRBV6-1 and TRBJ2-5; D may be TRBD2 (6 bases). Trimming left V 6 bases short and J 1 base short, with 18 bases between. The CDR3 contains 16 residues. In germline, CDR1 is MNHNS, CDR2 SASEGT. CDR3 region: CASRGLAGRVQETQYF. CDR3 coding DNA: TGTGCCAGCAGAGGACTTGCGGGGCGGGTCCAAGAGACCCAGTACTTC.

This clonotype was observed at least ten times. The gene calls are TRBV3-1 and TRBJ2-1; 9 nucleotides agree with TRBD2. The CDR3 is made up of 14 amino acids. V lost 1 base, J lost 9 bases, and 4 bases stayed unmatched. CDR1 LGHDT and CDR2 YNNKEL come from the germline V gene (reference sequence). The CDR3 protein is CASSQGTSAVEQFF. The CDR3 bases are TGTGCCAGCAGCCAAGGGACTAGCGCGGTTGAGCAGTTCTTC.

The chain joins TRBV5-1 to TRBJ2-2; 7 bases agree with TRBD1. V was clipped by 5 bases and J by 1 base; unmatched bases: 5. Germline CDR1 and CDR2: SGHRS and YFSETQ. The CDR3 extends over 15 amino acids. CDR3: CASRAGTVNTGELFF. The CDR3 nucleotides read TGCGCCAGCAGGGCCGGGACAGTGAACACCGGGGAGCTGTTTTTT. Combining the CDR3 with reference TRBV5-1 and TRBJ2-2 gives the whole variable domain KAGVTQTPRYLIKTRGQQVTLSCSPISGHRSVSWYQQTPGQGLQFLFEYFSETQRNKGNFPGRFSGRQFSNSRSEMNVSTLELGDSALYLCASRAGTVNTGELFFGEGSRLTVL.

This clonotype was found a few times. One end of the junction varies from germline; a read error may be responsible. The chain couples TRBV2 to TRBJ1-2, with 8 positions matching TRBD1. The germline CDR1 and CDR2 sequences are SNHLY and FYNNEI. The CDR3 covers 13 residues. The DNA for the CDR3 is TGTGCCAGCAGTGATTCAGGGGGCTCTGGCTACGCCTTC. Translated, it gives CASSDSGGSGYAF.

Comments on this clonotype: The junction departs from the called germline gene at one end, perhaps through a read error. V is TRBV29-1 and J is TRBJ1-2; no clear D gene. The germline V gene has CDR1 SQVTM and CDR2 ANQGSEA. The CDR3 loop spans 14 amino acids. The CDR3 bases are TGCAACGTTGGAAGGCAGCAAAGTAGTATCGGCTACACCTTC. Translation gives CNVGRQQSSIGYTF.

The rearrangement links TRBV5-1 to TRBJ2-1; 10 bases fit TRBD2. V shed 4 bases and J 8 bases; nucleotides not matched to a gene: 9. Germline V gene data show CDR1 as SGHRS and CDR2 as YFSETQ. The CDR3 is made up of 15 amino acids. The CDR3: CASSPAGTSVHEQFF. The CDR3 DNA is TGCGCCAGCAGCCCGGCCGGGACTAGCGTGCATGAGCAGTTCTTC.

The CDR3 sequence: CATGTFGKNIQYF. CDR3 DNA: TGTGCCACCGGTACATTCGGCAAAAACATTCAGTACTTC. The rearrangement joins TRBV7-9 to TRBJ2-4; D is unresolved. The CDR3 covers 13 residues. Trimming removed 10 bases at V and 3 bases at J, with 13 bases between. Looked up from germline, CDR1 is SEHNR and CDR2 is FQNEAQ (reference sequence).

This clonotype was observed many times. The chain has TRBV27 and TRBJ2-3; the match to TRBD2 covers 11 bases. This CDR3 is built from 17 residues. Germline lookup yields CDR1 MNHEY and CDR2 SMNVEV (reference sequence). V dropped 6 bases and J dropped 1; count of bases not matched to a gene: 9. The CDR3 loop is CASRGTSGRTGTDTQYF. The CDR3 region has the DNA TGTGCCAGCAGGGGGACTAGCGGCCGCACGGGCACAGATACGCAGTATTTT.